A selection of T cell receptor beta chains follows, all from one sample in a study of OX40 agonist ivuxolimab in advanced cancers. Here immunoSEQ multiplex PCR was the method, and the copy in TCRdb shows in-frame clones only, minus some. The sample has about 66,000 clones, about 87% seen once; the top ten hold roughly 0.67%. The sequenced sample was CD4+ or CD8+ T cells sorted from blood, obtained in a trial of the OX40 agonist ivuxolimab. The source is an adult with an advanced solid tumor such as melanoma, head and neck, liver or kidney cancer. Both conserved end residues are part of each CDR3. A D gene is named only where the DNA matches it firmly. Size values are once, few and many counts, or a class for expanded clones, and some rows have none.

D gene: -; clone size: -; J gene: TRBJ2-3; V gene: TRBV9; CDR3 DNA: TGTGCCAGCAACCCCGGGACGTTCCCTAGCACAGATACGCAGTATTTT; CDR3 protein: CASNPGTFPSTDTQYF
D gene: TRBD2; clone size: -; J gene: TRBJ2-2; V gene: TRBV5-1; CDR3 DNA: TGCGCCAGCAGTTGGACCGCGGGAGGGCCGGGCACCGGGGAGCTGTTTTTT; CDR3 protein: CASSWTAGGPGTGELFF
D gene: -; clone size: few; J gene: TRBJ1-1; V gene: TRBV11-2; CDR3 DNA: TGTGCCAGCAGCTTGGGAAACAATGCGAACACTGAAGCTTTCTTT; CDR3 protein: CASSLGNNANTEAFF
D gene: -; clone size: -; J gene: TRBJ2-1; V gene: TRBV7-9; CDR3 DNA: TGTGCCAGCAGCCCCGACAGATGGGAGCAGTTCTTC; CDR3 protein: CASSPDRWEQFF
D gene: -; clone size: -; J gene: TRBJ2-3; V gene: TRBV10-1; CDR3 DNA: TGCGCCAGCAGTGATATCCGGTCCACAGATACGCAGTATTTT; CDR3 protein: CASSDIRSTDTQYF
D gene: -; clone size: -; J gene: TRBJ2-1; V gene: TRBV10-3; CDR3 DNA: TGTGCCATCAGTGAGTCGAGCGGAGGAGAGTCGGTGCAGTTCTTC; CDR3 protein: CAISESSGGESVQFF
D gene: -; clone size: -; J gene: TRBJ2-7; V gene: TRBV27; CDR3 DNA: TGTGCCAGCAGTTTGAACGGGGGCGGTCGGGAGCAGTACTTC; CDR3 protein: CASSLNGGGREQYF
D gene: -; clone size: -; J gene: TRBJ2-5; V gene: TRBV29-1; CDR3 DNA: TGCAGCGTTGAAGATCTCGAGTACCAAGAGACCCAGTACTTC; CDR3 protein: CSVEDLEYQETQYF
D gene: -; clone size: -; J gene: TRBJ2-3; V gene: TRBV7-2; CDR3 DNA: TGTGCCAGCAGCTTAGTTGCCAGGCCGTCCACAGATACGCAGTATTTT; CDR3 protein: CASSLVARPSTDTQYF
D gene: -; clone size: -; J gene: TRBJ2-7; V gene: TRBV15; CDR3 DNA: TGTGCCACCAGCAGAGATGTCAGCGCCTCCTACGAGCAGTACTTC; CDR3 protein: CATSRDVSASYEQYF
D gene: TRBD2; clone size: -; J gene: TRBJ2-5; V gene: TRBV9; CDR3 DNA: TGTGCCAGCACACGACTAGCGGGGTACCAAGAGACCCAGTACTTC; CDR3 protein: CASTRLAGYQETQYF
D gene: TRBD2; clone size: -; J gene: TRBJ2-7; V gene: TRBV5-1; CDR3 DNA: TGCGCCAGCAGCCCGTTCGGGGGGGGTGAGCAGTACTTC; CDR3 protein: CASSPFGGGEQYF
D gene: TRBD2; clone size: -; J gene: TRBJ2-6; V gene: TRBV5-4; CDR3 DNA: TGTGCCAGCAGCCAAGAAACGGGAGGGGACGCTGGGGCCAACGTCCTGACTTTC; CDR3 protein: CASSQETGGDAGANVLTF
D gene: -; clone size: few; J gene: TRBJ1-6; V gene: TRBV30; CDR3 DNA: TGTGCCTGGAGTTCGGGACAAGATAATTCACCCCTCCACTTT; CDR3 protein: CAWSSGQDNSPLHF
D gene: -; clone size: -; J gene: TRBJ2-1; V gene: TRBV5-1; CDR3 DNA: TGCGCCAGCAGCGAGTTTTTAGAGGAAGGTGAGCAGTTCTTC; CDR3 protein: CASSEFLEEGEQFF
D gene: -; clone size: -; J gene: TRBJ1-5; V gene: TRBV19; CDR3 DNA: TGTGCCAGTAATCTCCGCCAGGGGCTGGGGAGTTCTTATCAGCCCCAGCATTTT; CDR3 protein: CASNLRQGLGSSYQPQHF
D gene: -; clone size: -; J gene: TRBJ2-2; V gene: TRBV7-7; CDR3 DNA: TGTGCTAGCAGCGATATCAGGGGAACCGGGGAGCTGTTTTTT; CDR3 protein: CASSDIRGTGELFF
D gene: -; clone size: -; J gene: TRBJ1-5; V gene: TRBV5-8; CDR3 DNA: TGTGCCAGCAGGGACAGTCTACGTAATCAGCCCCAGCATTTT; CDR3 protein: CASRDSLRNQPQHF
D gene: TRBD2; clone size: -; J gene: TRBJ2-1; V gene: TRBV5-6; CDR3 DNA: TGTGCCAGCAGCTTGGAAGGACTAGCGGGAGTGGATGAGCAGTTCTTC; CDR3 protein: CASSLEGLAGVDEQFF
D gene: -; clone size: -; J gene: TRBJ1-5; V gene: TRBV7-2; CDR3 DNA: TGTGCCAGCAGCTTACAGGGTAGCAATCAGCCCCAGCATTTT; CDR3 protein: CASSLQGSNQPQHF
D gene: -; clone size: -; J gene: TRBJ2-5; V gene: TRBV5-1; CDR3 DNA: TGCGCCAGCAGCTTGGTGAGGGGTTCGGGAGAGACCCAGTACTTC; CDR3 protein: CASSLVRGSGETQYF
D gene: -; clone size: once; J gene: TRBJ2-2; V gene: TRBV11-2; CDR3 DNA: TGTGCCAGCAGCTGGGGTTTACGTGGCACCGGGGAGCTGTTTTTT; CDR3 protein: CASSWGLRGTGELFF
D gene: -; clone size: -; J gene: TRBJ2-3; V gene: TRBV5-1; CDR3 DNA: TGCGCCAGCAGCTCCAAACAGGGATCCAGCACAGATACGCAGTATTTT; CDR3 protein: CASSSKQGSSTDTQYF
D gene: -; clone size: -; J gene: TRBJ1-1; V gene: TRBV6-6; CDR3 DNA: TGTGCCAGCACCCTACCACAGGAGAACACTGAAGCTTTCTTT; CDR3 protein: CASTLPQENTEAFF
D gene: -; clone size: -; J gene: TRBJ1-4; V gene: TRBV28; CDR3 DNA: TGTGCCAGCAGTTCCGGGAACCTTAATGAAAAACTGTTTTTT; CDR3 protein: CASSSGNLNEKLFF
D gene: TRBD2; clone size: few; J gene: TRBJ2-3; V gene: TRBV11-2; CDR3 DNA: TGTGCCAGCAGCCGCCGACTAGCGGGAGGGGATACGCAGTATTTT; CDR3 protein: CASSRRLAGGDTQYF
D gene: -; clone size: -; J gene: TRBJ1-1; V gene: TRBV29-1; CDR3 DNA: TGCAGCGTTGATTTCCAGAGGGGCACTGAAGCTTTCTTT; CDR3 protein: CSVDFQRGTEAFF
D gene: -; clone size: -; J gene: TRBJ2-7; V gene: TRBV6-5; CDR3 DNA: TGTGCCAGCAGGGCCCTTGCTAGTCGGTACGAGCAGTACTTC; CDR3 protein: CASRALASRYEQYF
D gene: TRBD1; clone size: -; J gene: TRBJ2-1; V gene: TRBV11-1; CDR3 DNA: TGTGCCAGCAGCTTAGAGGGTTTCAGGGGGCGATTTGAGCAGTTCTTC; CDR3 protein: CASSLEGFRGRFEQFF
D gene: TRBD2; clone size: -; J gene: TRBJ2-3; V gene: TRBV5-8; CDR3 DNA: TGTGCCAGCAGCTCCCTAGCGGGAGGCGGGGATACGCAGTATTTT; CDR3 protein: CASSSLAGGGDTQYF
D gene: -; clone size: -; J gene: TRBJ1-1; V gene: TRBV6-5; CDR3 DNA: TGTGCCAGCAGTTACTCAAGAGGGGGCACTGAAGCTTTCTTT; CDR3 protein: CASSYSRGGTEAFF
D gene: -; clone size: -; J gene: TRBJ1-2; V gene: TRBV19; CDR3 DNA: TGTGCCAGTAGTATTCCGACAGGACATGGCTACACCTTC; CDR3 protein: CASSIPTGHGYTF
D gene: TRBD1; clone size: -; J gene: TRBJ2-4; V gene: TRBV15; CDR3 DNA: TGTGCCACCAGCAGTGACAGGGGCGTCAAAAACATTCAGTACTTC; CDR3 protein: CATSSDRGVKNIQYF
D gene: TRBD2; clone size: -; J gene: TRBJ2-5; V gene: TRBV6-6; CDR3 DNA: TGTGCCAGCAGTTCCCCCCGGACTAGCGAAGAGACCCAGTACTTC; CDR3 protein: CASSSPRTSEETQYF
D gene: -; clone size: -; J gene: TRBJ2-1; V gene: TRBV10-3; CDR3 DNA: TGTGCCATCAGTGAGTCGACGCGGAGCTCCTACAATGAGCAGTTCTTC; CDR3 protein: CAISESTRSSYNEQFF